These 12 T cell receptor beta chains share one sample of origin, sequenced in a study of T cell responses to AZD1222 COVID-19 vaccine. Libraries were prepared by immunoSEQ multiplex PCR; TCRdb keeps only in-frame clonotypes and omits some of them. This sample has about 150,000 clones, with around nine tenths found just once. The material was peripheral blood, obtained 28 days after the second AZD1222 dose. These receptors all come from an adult who received the AZD1222 COVID-19 vaccine.

The chain combines TRBV30 with TRBJ2-5; D unresolved. Germline V gene sequence: CDR1 GTSNPN, CDR2 SVGIG (reference sequence). V was shortened by 0 bases and J by 5 bases, with 7 bases between the two germline ends. The CDR3 is 12 residues long. In DNA, the CDR3 is TGTGCCTGGAGTGTAAAGGTTGAGACCCAGTACTTC. Translating it yields CAWSVKVETQYF.

V is TRBV13 and J is TRBJ1-2; 7 bases line up with TRBD1. The CDR3 loop spans 15 amino acids. Germline V lookup: CDR1 PRHDT, CDR2 FYEKMQ (reference sequence). With V trimmed by 5 bases and J by 7 bases, 13 bases remained unmatched. The CDR3 here is CASSPRTGRIAGYTF. DNA of the CDR3: TGTGCCAGCAGCCCCAGGACAGGAAGGATAGCTGGCTACACCTTC.

The chain couples TRBV7-8 to TRBJ2-1; tentative D call: TRBD1 (6 bases). Germline loops: CDR1 SGHVS, CDR2 FQNEAQ. The CDR3 sequence is 17 residues long. Trimming pared 2 bases from V and 2 bases from J, leaving 16 bases between. The CDR3: CASSLRGMSIAYNEQFF. CDR3 nucleotide sequence: TGTGCCAGCAGCTTAAGGGGGATGAGCATAGCCTACAATGAGCAGTTCTTC.

The chain carries TRBV7-2 and TRBJ2-1; 9 bases fit TRBD2. This CDR3 is built from 14 residues. Losses at the gene ends were 8 bases for V and 9 bases for J; bases not matched to a gene: 11. CDR1 and CDR2 (germline): SGHTA, FQGNSA. The CDR3 nucleotides are TGTGCCAGCTCTTGGCTAGCGGGGAGGGGTGAGCAGTTCTTC. It is translated as CASSWLAGRGEQFF.

The V gene is TRBV11-3, the J gene TRBJ2-3, with unresolved D. Trimming removed 5 bases from V and 1 base from J, with 10 bases in between. The CDR3 covers 14 residues. The germline V gene encodes CDR1 SGHNT and CDR2 YENEEA. DNA of the CDR3: TGTGCCAGCAGCCCAGAGTACCGCACAGATACGCAGTATTTT. Translating it yields CASSPEYRTDTQYF.

The chain links TRBV4-1 to TRBJ2-4; TRBD2 agrees at 7 bases. In germline, CDR1 is MGHRA, CDR2 YSYEKL. J was trimmed by 7 bases and V by 4 bases; bases with no gene match: 13. The CDR3 has 16 residues. In nucleotides, the CDR3 is TGCGCCAGCAGCCCTGCTGGGGGGAGGGCCGGTAACATTCAGTACTTC. Protein product: CASSPAGGRAGNIQYF.

J is TRBJ1-5 and V is TRBV28, with D tentatively TRBD1 (5 bases). The CDR3 contains 13 residues. The V end was cut by 3 bases, the J end by 6 bases, with 9 bases between. Germline values: CDR1 MDHEN, CDR2 SYDVKM. The CDR3 DNA is TGTGCCAGCAGTTTCCAGGGCGCTCAGCCCCAGCATTTT. It specifies CASSFQGAQPQHF.

This clone is a singleton in its sample. DNA of the CDR3: TGTGCCAGCAGTTTAGGGTTGAACACTGAAGCTTTCTTT. The encoded protein is CASSLGLNTEAFF. This chain links TRBV28 with TRBJ1-1; no reliable D call. Germline lookup yields CDR1 MDHEN and CDR2 SYDVKM. V lost 2 bases to trimming and J lost 0 bases, with 4 bases between them. This CDR3 spans 13 amino acids.

V and J are TRBV27 and TRBJ2-1, with TRBD2 matching 9 bases. J was trimmed by 7 bases and V by 2 bases; bases with no gene match: 9. Germline-derived CDR1 and CDR2 are MNHEY and SMNVEV (reference sequence). This CDR3 spans 16 amino acids. CDR3 coding DNA: TGTGCCAGCAGTTTAAGGGGGCGGGAGGGTTATAATGAGCAGTTCTTC. Its translation: CASSLRGREGYNEQFF.

CDR3 nucleotides: TGTGCCACCAGTGACAGGGACAGGGTAAGAGCCGGGGAGCTGTTTTTT. Its protein product is CATSDRDRVRAGELFF. The rearrangement uses TRBV24-1 and TRBJ2-2; 9 nucleotides agree with TRBD1. This CDR3 is 16 amino acids long. Trimming at V came to 4 bases and at J to 6 bases, leaving 8 bases not matched to a gene. The germline V gene encodes CDR1 KGHDR and CDR2 SFDVKD.

V and J are TRBV6-1 and TRBJ1-2; tentative D call: TRBD1 (6 bases). CDR3 length: 15 amino acids. In germline, CDR1 is MNHNS, CDR2 SASEGT. Trimming removed 3 bases from V and 4 bases from J, with 15 bases in between. The CDR3 DNA is TGTGCCAGCAGTGAGACCAGGACAGTGAGCTATGGCTACACCTTC. Its protein product is CASSETRTVSYGYTF.

The chain combines TRBV6-2 or TRBV6-3 with TRBJ1-2; D is undetermined. V lost 0 bases and J 0 bases, leaving 8 bases between the germline ends. This CDR3 has 15 amino acids. Germline V gives CDR1 MNHEY, CDR2 SVGEGT. This chain's CDR3 is CASSYSGTSNYGYTF. In DNA form, the CDR3 reads TGTGCCAGCAGTTACTCGGGAACCTCTAACTATGGCTACACCTTC.